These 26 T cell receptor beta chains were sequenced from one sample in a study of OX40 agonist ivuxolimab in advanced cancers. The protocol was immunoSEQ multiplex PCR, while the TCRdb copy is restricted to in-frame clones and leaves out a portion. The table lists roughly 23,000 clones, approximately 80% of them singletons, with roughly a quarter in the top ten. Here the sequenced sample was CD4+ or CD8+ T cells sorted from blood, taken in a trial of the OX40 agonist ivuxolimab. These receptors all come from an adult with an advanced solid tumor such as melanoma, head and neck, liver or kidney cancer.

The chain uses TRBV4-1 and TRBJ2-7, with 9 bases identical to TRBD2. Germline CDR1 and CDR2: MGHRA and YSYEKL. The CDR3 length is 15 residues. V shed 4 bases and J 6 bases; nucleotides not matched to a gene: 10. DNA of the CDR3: TGCGCCAGCAGCCCCGACTGGGCGGGGGGGGTCGAGCAGTACTTC. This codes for CASSPDWAGGVEQYF.

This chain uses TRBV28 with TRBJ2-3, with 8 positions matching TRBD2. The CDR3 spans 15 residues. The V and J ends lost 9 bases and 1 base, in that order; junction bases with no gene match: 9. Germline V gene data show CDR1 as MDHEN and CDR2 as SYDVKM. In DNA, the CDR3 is TGTGCCAGTTGGGATAGCGGGGCGGGCACAGATACGCAGTATTTT. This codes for CASWDSGAGTDTQYF.

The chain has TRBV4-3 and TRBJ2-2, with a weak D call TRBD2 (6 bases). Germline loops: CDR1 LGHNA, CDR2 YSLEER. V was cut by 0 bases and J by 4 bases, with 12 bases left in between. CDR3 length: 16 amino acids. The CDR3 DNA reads TGCGCCAGCAGCCAAGATCCTGGGACTCCCACCGGGGAGCTGTTTTTT. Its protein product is CASSQDPGTPTGELFF.

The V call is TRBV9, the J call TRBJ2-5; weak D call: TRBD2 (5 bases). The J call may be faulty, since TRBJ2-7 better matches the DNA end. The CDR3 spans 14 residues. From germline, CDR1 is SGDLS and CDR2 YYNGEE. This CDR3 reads CASSPGISTYEQYF. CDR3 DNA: TGTGCCAGCAGCCCCGGGATTAGTACCTACGAGCAGTACTTC.

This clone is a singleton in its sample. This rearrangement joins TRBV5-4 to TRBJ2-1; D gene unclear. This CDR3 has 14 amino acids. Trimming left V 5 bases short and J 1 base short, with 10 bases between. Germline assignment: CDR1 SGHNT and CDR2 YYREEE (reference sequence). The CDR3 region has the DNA TGTGCCAGCAGTTTTGACGGATCCTACAATGAGCAGTTCTTC. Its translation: CASSFDGSYNEQFF.

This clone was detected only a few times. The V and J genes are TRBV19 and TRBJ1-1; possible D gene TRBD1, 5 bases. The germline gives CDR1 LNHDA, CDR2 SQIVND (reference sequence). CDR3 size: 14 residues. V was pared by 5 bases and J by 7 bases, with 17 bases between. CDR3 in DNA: TGTGCCAGTAGTCTAACCGGGACTTCCTTTGAAGCTTTCTTT. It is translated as CASSLTGTSFEAFF.

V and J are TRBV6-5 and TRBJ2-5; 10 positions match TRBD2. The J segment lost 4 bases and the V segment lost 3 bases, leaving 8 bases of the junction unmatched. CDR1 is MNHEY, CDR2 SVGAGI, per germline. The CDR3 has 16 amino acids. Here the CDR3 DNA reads TGTGCCAGCAGTTATAAGCGGGGGGGCCGGGGAGAGACCCAGTACTTC. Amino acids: CASSYKRGGRGETQYF.

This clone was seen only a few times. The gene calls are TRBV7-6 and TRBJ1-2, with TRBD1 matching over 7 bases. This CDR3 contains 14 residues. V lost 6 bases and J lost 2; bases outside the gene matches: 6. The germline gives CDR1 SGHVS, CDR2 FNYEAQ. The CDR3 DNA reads TGTGCCAGCAGACAGGACAGGTCCAACTATGGCTACACCTTC. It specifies CASRQDRSNYGYTF.

CDR3 DNA: TGTGCCAGCCGATCCCTGAATGGGGGAGCTGGAAACACCATATATTTT. This sequence encodes CASRSLNGGAGNTIYF. The chain has TRBV13 and TRBJ1-3; a possible D gene is TRBD1 (5 bases). This CDR3 comprises 16 residues. The V end was cut by 8 bases, the J end by 2 bases, with 19 bases between. Per germline, CDR1 PRHDT and CDR2 FYEKMQ (reference sequence).

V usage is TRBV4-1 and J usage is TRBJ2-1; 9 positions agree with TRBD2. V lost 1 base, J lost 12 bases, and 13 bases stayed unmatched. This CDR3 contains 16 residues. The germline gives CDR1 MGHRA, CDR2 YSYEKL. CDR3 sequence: CASSQVLASGKAWQFF. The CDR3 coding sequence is TGCGCCAGCAGCCAAGTCCTCGCTAGCGGGAAAGCCTGGCAGTTCTTC.

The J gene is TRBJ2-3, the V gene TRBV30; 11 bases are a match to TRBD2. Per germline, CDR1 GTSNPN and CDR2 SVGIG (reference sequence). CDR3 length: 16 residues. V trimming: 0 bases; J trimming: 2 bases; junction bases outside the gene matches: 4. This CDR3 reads CAWSVGTSGVTDTQYF. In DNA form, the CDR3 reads TGTGCCTGGAGTGTAGGGACTAGCGGAGTCACAGATACGCAGTATTTT.

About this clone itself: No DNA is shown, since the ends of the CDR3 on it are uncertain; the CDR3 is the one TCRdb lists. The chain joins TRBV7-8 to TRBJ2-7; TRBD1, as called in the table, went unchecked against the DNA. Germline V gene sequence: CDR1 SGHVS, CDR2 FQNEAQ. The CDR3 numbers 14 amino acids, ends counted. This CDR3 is CASSFGTGAPITHF.

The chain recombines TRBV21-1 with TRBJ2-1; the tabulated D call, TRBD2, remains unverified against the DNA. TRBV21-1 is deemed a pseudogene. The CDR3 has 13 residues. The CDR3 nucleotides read TGTGCCAGCAGCGGGACTATTTTCAATGAGCAGTTCTTC. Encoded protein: CASSGTIFNEQFF.

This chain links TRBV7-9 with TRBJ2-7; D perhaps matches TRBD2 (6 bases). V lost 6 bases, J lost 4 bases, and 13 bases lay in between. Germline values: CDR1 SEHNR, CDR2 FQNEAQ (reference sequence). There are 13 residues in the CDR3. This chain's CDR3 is CASRPGGGYEQYF. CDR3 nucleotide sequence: TGTGCCAGCAGGCCCGGGGGTGGTTACGAGCAGTACTTC.

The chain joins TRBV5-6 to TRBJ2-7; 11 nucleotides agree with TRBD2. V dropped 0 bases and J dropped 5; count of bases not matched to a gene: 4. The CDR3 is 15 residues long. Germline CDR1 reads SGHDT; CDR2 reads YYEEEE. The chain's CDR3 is CASSLGLAGLNEQYF. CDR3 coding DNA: TGTGCCAGCAGCTTGGGACTAGCGGGGCTCAACGAGCAGTACTTC. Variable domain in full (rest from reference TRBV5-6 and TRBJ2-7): DAGVTQSPTHLIKTRGQQVTLRCSPKSGHDTVSWYQQALGQGPQFIFQYYEEEERQRGNFPDRFSGHQFPNYSSELNVNALLLGDSALYLCASSLGLAGLNEQYFGPGTRLTVT.

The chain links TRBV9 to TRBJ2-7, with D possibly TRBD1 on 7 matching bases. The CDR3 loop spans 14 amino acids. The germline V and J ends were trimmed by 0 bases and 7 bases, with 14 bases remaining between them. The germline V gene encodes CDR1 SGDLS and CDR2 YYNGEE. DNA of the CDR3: TGTGCCAGCAGCGTAGGCGCAGGGGGGAGGGAGCAGTACTTC. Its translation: CASSVGAGGREQYF.

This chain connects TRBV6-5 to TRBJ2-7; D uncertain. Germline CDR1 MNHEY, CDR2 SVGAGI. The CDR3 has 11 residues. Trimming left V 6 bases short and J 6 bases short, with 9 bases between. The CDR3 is CASRASSEQYF. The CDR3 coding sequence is TGTGCCAGCAGAGCCTCTTCCGAGCAGTACTTC.

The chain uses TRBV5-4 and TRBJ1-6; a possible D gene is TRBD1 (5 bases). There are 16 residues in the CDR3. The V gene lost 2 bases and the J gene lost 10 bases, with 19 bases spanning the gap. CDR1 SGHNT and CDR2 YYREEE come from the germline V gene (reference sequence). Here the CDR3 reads CASSFRDGGGSSPLHF. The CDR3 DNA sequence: TGTGCCAGCAGCTTCCGGGACGGCGGAGGGAGCTCACCCCTCCACTTT.

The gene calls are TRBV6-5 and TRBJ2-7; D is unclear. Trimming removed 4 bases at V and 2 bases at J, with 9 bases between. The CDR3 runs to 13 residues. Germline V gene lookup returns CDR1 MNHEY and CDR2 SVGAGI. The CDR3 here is CASSSGSPYEQYF. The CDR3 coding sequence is TGTGCCAGCAGTTCCGGGTCTCCCTACGAGCAGTACTTC.

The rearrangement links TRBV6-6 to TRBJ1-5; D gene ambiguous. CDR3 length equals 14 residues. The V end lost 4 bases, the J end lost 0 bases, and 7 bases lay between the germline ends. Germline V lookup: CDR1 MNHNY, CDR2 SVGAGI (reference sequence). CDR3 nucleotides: TGTGCCAGCAGTTGGCCTGCTAGCAATCAGCCCCAGCATTTT. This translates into CASSWPASNQPQHF.

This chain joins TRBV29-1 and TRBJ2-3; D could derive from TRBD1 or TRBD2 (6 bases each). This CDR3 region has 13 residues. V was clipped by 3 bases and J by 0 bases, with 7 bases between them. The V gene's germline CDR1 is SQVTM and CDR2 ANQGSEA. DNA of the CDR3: TGCAGCGTTGAGGGGGGCAGCACAGATACGCAGTATTTT. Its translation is CSVEGGSTDTQYF.

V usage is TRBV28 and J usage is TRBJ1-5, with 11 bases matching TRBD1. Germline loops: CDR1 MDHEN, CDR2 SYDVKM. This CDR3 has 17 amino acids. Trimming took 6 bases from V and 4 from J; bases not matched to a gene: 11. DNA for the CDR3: TGTGCCAGCAGCCCTAGCCGGGACAGGGGGATTAATCAGCCCCAGCATTTT. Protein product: CASSPSRDRGINQPQHF.

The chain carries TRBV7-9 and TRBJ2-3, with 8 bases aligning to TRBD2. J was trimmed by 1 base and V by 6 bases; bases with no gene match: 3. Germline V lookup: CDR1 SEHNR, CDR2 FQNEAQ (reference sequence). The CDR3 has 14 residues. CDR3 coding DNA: TGTGCCAGCAGTGGTAGCGGGGGCACAGATACGCAGTATTTT. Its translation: CASSGSGGTDTQYF.

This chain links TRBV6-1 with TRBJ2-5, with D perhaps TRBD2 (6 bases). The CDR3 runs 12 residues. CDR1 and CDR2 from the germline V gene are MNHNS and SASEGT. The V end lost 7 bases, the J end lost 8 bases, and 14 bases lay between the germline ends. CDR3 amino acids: CASNGGTPTQYF. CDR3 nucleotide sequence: TGTGCCAGCAACGGCGGGACTCCTACCCAGTACTTC.

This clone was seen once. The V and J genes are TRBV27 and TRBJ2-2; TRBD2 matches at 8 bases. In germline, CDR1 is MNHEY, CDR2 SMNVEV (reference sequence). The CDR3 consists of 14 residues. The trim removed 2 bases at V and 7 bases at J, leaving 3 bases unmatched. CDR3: CASSLGLAGGELFF. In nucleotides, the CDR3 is TGTGCCAGCAGTTTAGGGCTAGCGGGCGGGGAGCTGTTTTTT.

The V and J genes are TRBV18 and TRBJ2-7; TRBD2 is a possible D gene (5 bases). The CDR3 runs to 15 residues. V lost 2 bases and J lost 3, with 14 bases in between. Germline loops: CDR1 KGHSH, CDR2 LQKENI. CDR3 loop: CASSPGRGSLYEQYF. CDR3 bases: TGTGCCAGCTCACCAGGGAGAGGATCCCTCTACGAGCAGTACTTC.